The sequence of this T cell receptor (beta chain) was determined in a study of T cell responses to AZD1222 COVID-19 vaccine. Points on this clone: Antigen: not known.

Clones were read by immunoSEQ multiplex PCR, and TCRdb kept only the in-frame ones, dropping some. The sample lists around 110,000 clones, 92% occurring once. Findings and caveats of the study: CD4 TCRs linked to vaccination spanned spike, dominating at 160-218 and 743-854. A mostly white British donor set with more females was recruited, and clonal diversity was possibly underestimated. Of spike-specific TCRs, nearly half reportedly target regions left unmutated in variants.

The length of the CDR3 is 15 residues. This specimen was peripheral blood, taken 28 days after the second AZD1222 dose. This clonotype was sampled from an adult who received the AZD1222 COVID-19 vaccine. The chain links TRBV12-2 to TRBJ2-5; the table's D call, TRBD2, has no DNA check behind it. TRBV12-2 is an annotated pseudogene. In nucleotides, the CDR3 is TGTGCAAGTCGCCAAACTAGCGGGGGTGGTGAGACCCAGTACTTC. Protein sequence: CASRQTSGGGETQYF.